This T cell receptor (beta chain) was retrieved from a study of blood T cell repertoires in COVID-19. Participants' own reports of clinical history determined their cohort assignment. Those designated as exposed participants met a COVID-19 case within 2 weeks before study entry. How the authors handled the data: Amplification of reference gene primers provided the estimated nucleated cell counts. Assay: immunoSEQ multiplex PCR; the TCRdb copy retains only in-frame clones and omits some. V, J and clone size reflect that table, while D and trimming were determined from the DNA. Among hundreds of thousands of clones, 83% were seen once, and the ten largest hold 4.8%. Germline V CDR1 and CDR2: MNHEY, SVGAGI. Losses at the gene ends were 9 bases for V and 8 bases for J; bases not matched to a gene: 12. The length of the CDR3 is 13 residues.

The sequence was obtained from a woman aged 45-65 years who had been exposed to COVID-19. V gene TRBV6-5 combines with J gene TRBJ1-2; 7 bases align to TRBD1. The sequenced sample was PBMCs or T cells enriched from blood (not recorded which). CDR3: CASSLTGTRGYTF. The CDR3 nucleotides read TGTGCCAGTTCCCTGACAGGGACTCGAGGCTACACCTTC.